The next 25 T cell receptor beta chains were all read from a single sample in a study of blood T cell repertoires in COVID-19. Data came from immunoSEQ multiplex PCR; TCRdb stores just in-frame clones and leaves some out. The sample records about 140,000 clones, approximately 80% being singletons. What was sequenced was peripheral blood. These receptors were taken from a woman aged 60-75 years with acute or convalescent COVID-19.

This clone was seen a few times. V and J are TRBV6-6 and TRBJ2-3; 9 bases are shared with TRBD2. CDR1 and CDR2 (germline): MNHNY, SVGAGI (reference sequence). J gave up 2 bases and V 5 bases, and 14 bases lay outside the gene matches. The CDR3 totals 18 residues. The CDR3 region is CASSPLRGREGVTDTQYF. CDR3 coding DNA: TGTGCCAGCAGTCCCCTCCGGGGGCGGGAGGGGGTCACAGATACGCAGTATTTT.

This chain joins TRBV28 and TRBJ2-7, with 10 bases fitting TRBD2. Trimming removed 3 bases from V and 5 bases from J; junction bases left unmatched: 10. CDR3 size: 16 residues. Germline assignment: CDR1 MDHEN and CDR2 SYDVKM. The CDR3 sequence is CASSLSAGGPLHEQYF. As DNA, the CDR3 is TGTGCCAGCAGTTTGTCAGCGGGAGGGCCTCTACACGAGCAGTACTTC.

The V gene is TRBV28, the J gene TRBJ2-5; 7 bases agree with TRBD2. The J segment lost 5 bases and the V segment lost 3 bases, leaving 15 bases of the junction unmatched. The CDR3 sequence is 17 residues long. Germline V lookup: CDR1 MDHEN, CDR2 SYDVKM. The CDR3 nucleotides read TGTGCCAGCAGTTTCCGTACAATCGGGCGGGAGAGGGAGACCCAGTACTTC. Amino acid sequence: CASSFRTIGRERETQYF.

This clone was detected only a few times. The chain uses TRBV28 and TRBJ2-2, with 10 bases matching TRBD2. This CDR3 has 14 amino acids. V lost 6 bases and J lost 6; bases outside the gene matches: 4. Germline values: CDR1 MDHEN, CDR2 SYDVKM. The CDR3 nucleotides read TGTGCCAGCAGCATGGGACTAGCGCCCGGGGAGCTGTTTTTT. Protein sequence: CASSMGLAPGELFF.

This clone was recorded once. This sequence joins TRBV18 and TRBJ2-7; 9 bases match TRBD1. CDR3 length equals 13 residues. V gave up 3 bases and J gave up 4 bases; unmatched junction bases: 1. The V gene's germline CDR1 is KGHSH and CDR2 LQKENI. As DNA, the CDR3 is TGTGCCAGCTCACCCGGGACAGGGTACGAGCAGTACTTC. Its translation: CASSPGTGYEQYF.

V gene TRBV7-2 combines with J gene TRBJ2-2; the match to TRBD2 covers 7 bases. The J segment lost 6 bases and the V segment lost 4 bases, leaving 8 bases of the junction unmatched. The germline CDR1 and CDR2 sequences are SGHTA and FQGNSA. The CDR3 covers 15 residues. CDR3 loop: CASSSYGGSSGELFF. The CDR3 nucleotides are TGTGCCAGCAGCTCATATGGCGGGAGTTCCGGGGAGCTGTTTTTT.

This chain uses TRBV5-6 with TRBJ1-3; D remains ambiguous. The CDR3 runs to 12 residues. The V gene lost 4 bases and the J gene lost 4 bases, with 6 bases spanning the gap. Germline loops: CDR1 SGHDT, CDR2 YYEEEE. CDR3 sequence (DNA): TGTGCCAGCAGCCCGCGCGGAAACACCATATATTTT. Its protein product is CASSPRGNTIYF.

There are a few counts of this clone. J is TRBJ2-7 and V is TRBV9; TRBD2 agrees at 9 bases. V was pared by 4 bases and J by 2 bases, with 7 bases of the junction left unmatched. Germline V gene sequence: CDR1 SGDLS, CDR2 YYNGEE. The CDR3 consists of 15 residues. DNA of the CDR3: TGTGCCAGCAGCATGCTAGCGGGATCTGCCTACGAGCAGTACTTC. Translating gives CASSMLAGSAYEQYF.

The chain couples TRBV30 to TRBJ2-3, with 12 bases fitting TRBD2. The CDR3 has 15 amino acids. The germline V gene encodes CDR1 GTSNPN and CDR2 SVGIG (reference sequence). V shed 7 bases, J shed 0 bases, and the junction held 5 bases outside the gene matches. CDR3 in DNA: TGTGCCTCAACACTAGCGGGAGGTAGCACAGATACGCAGTATTTT. It specifies CASTLAGGSTDTQYF. Full variable domain (outside the CDR3, taken from reference TRBV30 and TRBJ2-3): SQTIHQWPATLVQPVGSPLSLECTVEGTSNPNLYWYRQAAGRGLQLLFYSVGIGQISSEVPQNLSASRPQDRQFILSSKKLLLSDSGFYLCASTLAGGSTDTQYFGPGTRLTVL.

J is TRBJ2-1 and V is TRBV14; 8 positions agree with TRBD2. This CDR3 region has 18 residues. Trimming cost V 3 bases and J 1 base; bases outside gene matches: 11. Per the germline V gene, CDR1 is SGHDN and CDR2 is FVKESK. The CDR3 protein is CASSHRYEREKSYNEQFF. The CDR3 DNA reads TGTGCCAGCAGCCATCGCTATGAGCGGGAGAAATCCTACAATGAGCAGTTCTTC. The full variable domain, with the rest looked up from reference TRBV14 and TRBJ2-1, is EAGVTQFPSHSVIEKGQTVTLRCDPISGHDNLYWYRRVMGKEIKFLLHFVKESKQDESGMPNNRFLAERTGGTYSTLKVQPAELEDSGVYFCASSHRYEREKSYNEQFFGPGTRLTVL.

This clone was found a few times. The V call is TRBV21-1, the J call TRBJ2-7; the table's D call, TRBD1, has no DNA check behind it. TRBV21-1 is tagged as a pseudogene. The CDR3 runs to 14 residues. The CDR3 sequence: CASTTPTGSYEQYF. In nucleotides, the CDR3 is TGTGCCAGCACCACCCCCACAGGATCCTACGAGCAGTACTTC.

The chain links TRBV6-2 or TRBV6-3 to TRBJ2-7, with 8 positions matching TRBD2. This CDR3 region has 16 residues. The V gene end was trimmed by 0 bases and the J gene end by 0 bases; junction bases not matched to a gene: 4. The V gene's germline CDR1 is MNHEY and CDR2 SVGEGT. CDR3 loop: CASSYSSGASSYEQYF. CDR3 coding DNA: TGTGCCAGCAGTTACTCTAGCGGGGCGAGCTCCTACGAGCAGTACTTC.

The chain has TRBV6-5 and TRBJ2-3, with D tentatively TRBD1 (6 bases). Germline CDR1 and CDR2: MNHEY and SVGAGI. The CDR3 contains 15 residues. Trimming cost V 6 bases and J 4 bases, with 17 bases left between them. The CDR3 region is CASRVVAWGPDTQYF. In DNA form, the CDR3 reads TGTGCCAGCAGGGTGGTAGCTTGGGGGCCAGATACGCAGTATTTT.

CDR3 residues: CASSLARASGRPEQYF. DNA for the CDR3: TGTGCCAGCAGCTTGGCCAGGGCTAGCGGGAGGCCCGAGCAGTACTTC. This chain connects TRBV5-4 to TRBJ2-7; TRBD2 matches 11 bases. Losses at the gene ends were 0 bases for V and 6 bases for J; bases not matched to a gene: 8. Germline V gene sequence: CDR1 SGHNT, CDR2 YYREEE (reference sequence). CDR3 length equals 16 residues.

The chain combines TRBV5-6 with TRBJ1-5; D gene ambiguous. The V gene lost 1 base and the J gene lost 1 base, with 6 bases spanning the gap. The CDR3 spans 14 residues. Germline V gene data show CDR1 as SGHDT and CDR2 as YYEEEE. The CDR3 loop reads CASSLTRSNQPQHF. CDR3 sequence (DNA): TGTGCCAGCAGCTTGACTAGAAGCAATCAGCCCCAGCATTTT.

V is TRBV30 and J is TRBJ2-2; 8 bases line up with TRBD2. CDR1 GTSNPN and CDR2 SVGIG come from the germline V gene (reference sequence). With V trimmed by 5 bases and J by 8 bases, 13 bases remained unmatched. This CDR3 is built from 15 residues. CDR3 protein: CAWSKLAGIGGELFF. Written as DNA, the CDR3 is TGTGCCTGGTCTAAGCTAGCGGGTATAGGTGGGGAGCTGTTTTTT.

Here the CDR3 reads CASSLDGTGVVEQYF. CDR3 nucleotides: TGTGCCAGCAGCTTGGACGGGACAGGAGTGGTGGAGCAGTACTTC. The gene calls are TRBV5-4 and TRBJ2-7; TRBD1 agrees at 8 bases. After removal of 0 bases from V and 7 bases from J, the junction contained 9 bases not matched to a gene. Germline V gives CDR1 SGHNT, CDR2 YYREEE (reference sequence). The CDR3 contains 15 residues.

This clone was picked up many times. The chain uses TRBV2 and TRBJ1-5; a weak D match, TRBD1 (5 bases). Trimming removed 6 bases at V and 0 bases at J, with 12 bases between. Germline V gene lookup returns CDR1 SNHLY and CDR2 FYNNEI. This CDR3 is built from 15 residues. DNA of the CDR3: TGTGCCAGCAGACGAGGCGGGGGTAGCAATCAGCCCCAGCATTTT. The encoded protein is CASRRGGGSNQPQHF.

The gene calls are TRBV9 and TRBJ2-2; D call uncertain. The germline CDR1 and CDR2 sequences are SGDLS and YYNGEE. Deletions cut 0 bases from V and 4 bases from J, with 10 bases between. The length of the CDR3 is 15 residues. CDR3 DNA: TGTGCCAGCAGCGTAGCTTCAGCGTTCACCGGGGAGCTGTTTTTT. Translating it yields CASSVASAFTGELFF.

The chain couples TRBV5-1 to TRBJ2-7, with unresolved D. V was pared by 1 base and J by 4 bases, with 9 bases between. The CDR3 runs to 13 residues. The germline V gene encodes CDR1 SGHRS and CDR2 YFSETQ. The CDR3 DNA follows: TGCGCCAGCAGCTTGAGGCAGACTTACGAGCAGTACTTC. This encodes CASSLRQTYEQYF.

The J gene is TRBJ1-5, the V gene TRBV28; D possibly corresponds to TRBD1 (5 bases). This CDR3 is built from 13 residues. Trimming took off 7 bases at V and 6 bases at J, with 13 bases between the two ends. Germline V lookup: CDR1 MDHEN, CDR2 SYDVKM. Here the CDR3 reads CASTQGWSQPQHF. CDR3 DNA sequence: TGTGCCAGCACCCAGGGTTGGAGTCAGCCCCAGCATTTT.

The chain employs TRBV10-2 and TRBJ1-6; tentative D call: TRBD1 (6 bases). CDR1 and CDR2 (germline): WSHSY, SAAADI. Between the trimmed V and J ends, which lost 6 bases and 5 bases, there was a span of 14 bases. There are 15 residues in the CDR3. The CDR3 loop reads CASSGRGNNNSPLHF. Written as DNA, the CDR3 is TGCGCCAGCAGCGGCAGGGGAAATAATAATTCACCCCTCCACTTT.

This clone turned up a few times. CDR3 nucleotide sequence: TGCGCCAGCAGCTTAACAGGCCAGAGCAATCAGCCCCAGCATTTT. This sequence encodes CASSLTGQSNQPQHF. The rearrangement joins TRBV5-1 to TRBJ1-5, with a weak D call TRBD1 (5 bases). Germline V CDR1 and CDR2: SGHRS, YFSETQ. With 2 bases removed from V and 1 base from J, the gap between germline ends came to 10 bases. The CDR3 spans 15 residues.

The chain employs TRBV5-4 and TRBJ1-4; D not resolved. The V gene lost 1 base and the J gene lost 7 bases, with 8 bases spanning the gap. Germline CDR1 is SGHNT and CDR2 is YYREEE (reference sequence). The CDR3 sequence is 13 residues long. This CDR3 reads CASSLNGIEKLFF. CDR3 DNA: TGTGCCAGCAGCTTGAACGGGATTGAAAAACTGTTTTTT.

The chain is built from TRBV28 and TRBJ1-2; no clear D. Trimming took 2 bases from V and 8 from J, leaving 12 bases between them. This CDR3 is built from 13 residues. CDR1 is MDHEN and CDR2 is SYDVKM in the germline V gene. For the CDR3, the DNA is TGTGCCAGCAGTTTACGGTTCTATGAGGGCTACACCTTC. Protein product: CASSLRFYEGYTF.